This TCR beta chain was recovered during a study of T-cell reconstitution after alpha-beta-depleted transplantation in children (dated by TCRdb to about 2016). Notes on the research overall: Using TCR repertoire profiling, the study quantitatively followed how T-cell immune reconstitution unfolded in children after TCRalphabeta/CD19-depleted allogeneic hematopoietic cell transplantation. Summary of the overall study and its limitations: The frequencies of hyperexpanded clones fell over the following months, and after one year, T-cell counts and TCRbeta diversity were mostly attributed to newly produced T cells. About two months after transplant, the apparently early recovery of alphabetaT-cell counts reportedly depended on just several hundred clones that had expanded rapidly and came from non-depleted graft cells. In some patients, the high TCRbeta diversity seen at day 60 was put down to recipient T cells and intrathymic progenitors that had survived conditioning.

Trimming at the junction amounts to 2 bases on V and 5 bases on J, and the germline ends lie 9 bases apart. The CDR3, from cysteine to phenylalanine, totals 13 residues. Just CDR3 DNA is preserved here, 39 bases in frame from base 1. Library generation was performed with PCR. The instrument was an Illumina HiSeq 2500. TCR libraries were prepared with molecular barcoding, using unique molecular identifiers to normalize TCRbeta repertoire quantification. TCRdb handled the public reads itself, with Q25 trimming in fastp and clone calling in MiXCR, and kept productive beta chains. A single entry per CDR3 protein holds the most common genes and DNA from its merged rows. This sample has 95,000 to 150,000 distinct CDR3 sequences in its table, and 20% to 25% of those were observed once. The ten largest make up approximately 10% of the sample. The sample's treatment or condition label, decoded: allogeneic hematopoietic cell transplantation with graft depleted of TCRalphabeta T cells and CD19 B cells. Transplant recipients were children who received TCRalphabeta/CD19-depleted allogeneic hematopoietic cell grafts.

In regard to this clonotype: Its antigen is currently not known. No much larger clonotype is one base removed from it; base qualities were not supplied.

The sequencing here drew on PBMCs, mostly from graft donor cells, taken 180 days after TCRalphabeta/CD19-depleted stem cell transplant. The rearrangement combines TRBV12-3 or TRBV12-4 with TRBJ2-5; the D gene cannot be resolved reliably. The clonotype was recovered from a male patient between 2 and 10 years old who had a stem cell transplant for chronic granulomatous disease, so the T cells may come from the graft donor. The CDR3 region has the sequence CASSLSAWETQYF. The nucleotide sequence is TGTGCCAGCAGTTTAAGTGCTTGGGAGACCCAGTACTTC.